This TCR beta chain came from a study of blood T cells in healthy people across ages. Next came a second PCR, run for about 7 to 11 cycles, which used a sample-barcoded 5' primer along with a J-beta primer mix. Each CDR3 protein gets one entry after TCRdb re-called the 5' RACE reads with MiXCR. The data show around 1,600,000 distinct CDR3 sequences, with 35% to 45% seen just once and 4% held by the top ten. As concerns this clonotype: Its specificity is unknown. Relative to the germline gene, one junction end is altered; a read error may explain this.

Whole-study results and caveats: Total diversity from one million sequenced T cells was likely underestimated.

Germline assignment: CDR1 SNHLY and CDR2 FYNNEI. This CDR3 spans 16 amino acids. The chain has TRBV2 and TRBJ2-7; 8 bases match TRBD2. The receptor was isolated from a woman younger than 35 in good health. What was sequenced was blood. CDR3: CATRTSGAARSSEQYF. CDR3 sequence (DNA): TGTGCCACCAGAACTAGCGGAGCGGCCCGTTCCTCCGAGCAGTACTTC.